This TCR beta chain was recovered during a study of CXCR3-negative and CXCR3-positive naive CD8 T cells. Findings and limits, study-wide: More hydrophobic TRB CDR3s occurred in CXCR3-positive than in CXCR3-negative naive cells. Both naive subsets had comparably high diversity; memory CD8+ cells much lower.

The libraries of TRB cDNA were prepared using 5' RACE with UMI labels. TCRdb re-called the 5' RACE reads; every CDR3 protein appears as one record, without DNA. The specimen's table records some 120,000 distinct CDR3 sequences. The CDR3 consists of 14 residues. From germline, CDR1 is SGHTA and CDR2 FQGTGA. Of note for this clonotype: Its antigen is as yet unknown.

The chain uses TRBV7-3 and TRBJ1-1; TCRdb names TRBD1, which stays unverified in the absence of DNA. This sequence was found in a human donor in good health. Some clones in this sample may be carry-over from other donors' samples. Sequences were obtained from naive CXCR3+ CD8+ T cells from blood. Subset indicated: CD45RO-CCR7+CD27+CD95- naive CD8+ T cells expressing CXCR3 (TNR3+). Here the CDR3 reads CASSLTRDATEAFF.